The source of this T cell receptor beta chain is a study of glioma-infiltrating T cells. This clonotype was counted ten times or more. Using RNA template, CDR3s of TCR alpha and beta were amplified with iRepertoire arm-PCR. TCRdb re-called the multiplex PCR reads through MiXCR, storing one row per CDR3 protein. The sample gives some 190,000 distinct CDR3 sequences, approximately 30% of which show up once; 20% to 25% is in the top ten. The CDR3 runs to 15 residues. Between the trimmed V and J ends, which lost 0 bases and 3 bases, there was a span of 12 bases. Germline-derived CDR1 and CDR2 are LGHNA and YNFKEQ.

The receptor's source is a human donor with low-grade glioma or glioblastoma, undergoing nonglioma brain surgery, or in good health (not recorded which). The sample was glioma tissue, nonneoplastic brain tissue, or PBMCs (not recorded which). The chain employs TRBV4-2 and TRBJ2-7; possibly TRBD2 for D (5 bases). The CDR3 is CASSQEASWRYEQYF. CDR3 nucleotides: TGTGCCAGCAGCCAAGAGGCTAGCTGGCGCTACGAGCAGTACTTC.